Each of the 32 T cell receptor beta chains below was sequenced from the same sample in a study of identical twins (dated by TCRdb to 2016 to 2017). Library construction relied on 5' RACE. The run used an Illumina HiSeq 2000. Using fastp at Q25 and MiXCR, TCRdb reprocessed the public reads and kept productive beta chains. Here each entry gathers all rows of one CDR3 protein and keeps the most common genes and DNA. The sample table holds fewer than 650,000 distinct CDR3 sequences, of which 9.6% were seen once. The ten largest account for approximately 3% of the sample. The same data also went into a second study, on yellow fever vaccine responses in identical twins.

Specimen: PBMCs. The receptors were sampled from a woman in her late teens or twenties in good health.

The chain uses TRBV28 and TRBJ2-7; 14 bases agree with TRBD2. The length of the CDR3 is 16 residues. Germline V CDR1 and CDR2: MDHEN, SYDVKM. V dropped 3 bases and J dropped 7; count of bases not matched to a gene: 8. This CDR3 reads CASSFPRLAGGKEQYF. In DNA form, the CDR3 reads TGTGCCAGCAGTTTCCCCCGACTAGCGGGAGGGAAGGAGCAGTACTTC.

This clonotype appeared many times. The gene calls are TRBV11-2 and TRBJ2-4, with TRBD1 matching 11 bases. Germline CDR1 reads SGHAT; CDR2 reads FQNNGV. The CDR3 sequence is 16 residues long. Trimming removed 5 bases from V and 6 bases from J; junction bases left unmatched: 9. The CDR3 sequence is CASSPHGQGAGNIQYF. The CDR3 DNA follows: TGTGCCAGCAGCCCCCACGGACAGGGGGCCGGAAACATTCAGTACTTC.

This chain links TRBV27 with TRBJ2-1; 9 bases align to TRBD2. The germline gives CDR1 MNHEY, CDR2 SMNVEV (reference sequence). The CDR3 runs 18 residues. After removal of 8 bases from V and 0 bases from J, the junction contained 14 bases not matched to a gene. CDR3 amino acids: CASAEQGLAPFSYNEQFF. The CDR3 DNA sequence: TGTGCCAGCGCGGAGCAGGGACTAGCCCCTTTCTCCTACAATGAGCAGTTCTTC.

This clonotype turned up a few times. The chain combines TRBV7-9 with TRBJ2-7; D call uncertain. Trimming stripped 2 bases from V and 6 bases from J, with 17 bases between. CDR3 length: 15 amino acids. Per germline, CDR1 SEHNR and CDR2 FQNEAQ (reference sequence). The chain's CDR3 is CASSLLTVGEREQYF. CDR3 in DNA: TGTGCCAGCAGCTTACTAACCGTGGGTGAGCGCGAGCAGTACTTC.

This clonotype was counted ten times or more. The V call is TRBV20-1, the J call TRBJ2-5, with D perhaps matching TRBD1 or TRBD2 (5 bases each). This CDR3 spans 16 amino acids. Germline-derived CDR1 and CDR2 are DFQATT and SNEGSKA (reference sequence). V was trimmed by 5 bases and J by 4 bases, leaving 23 bases between them. The CDR3 sequence is CSAPRDLSPSRETQYF. As DNA, the CDR3 is TGCAGTGCTCCCCGGGACCTCTCCCCGAGTAGAGAGACCCAGTACTTC.

This clonotype was picked up many times. V usage is TRBV5-1 and J usage is TRBJ2-6; D is unresolved. The CDR3 runs 15 residues. The V end was cut by 0 bases, the J end by 0 bases, with 4 bases between. Germline loops: CDR1 SGHRS, CDR2 YFSETQ. CDR3 protein: CASSLGRSGANVLTF. The CDR3, as DNA: TGCGCCAGCAGCTTGGGCCGCTCTGGGGCCAACGTCCTGACTTTC.

In its sample, this clonotype was seen a few times. The chain combines TRBV20-1 with TRBJ1-4, with 8 bases lining up with TRBD1. The CDR3 loop spans 14 amino acids. Germline V gives CDR1 DFQATT, CDR2 SNEGSKA (reference sequence). After removal of 5 bases from V and 2 bases from J, the junction contained 4 bases not matched to a gene. The CDR3, as DNA: TGCAGTGCTGCAGGGGGCGCGACTAATGAAAAACTGTTTTTT. This translates into CSAAGGATNEKLFF.

This clonotype was detected only a few times. This chain uses TRBV25-1 with TRBJ2-6; a weak D match, TRBD1 (6 bases). This CDR3 region has 16 residues. Between the trimmed V and J ends, which lost 6 bases and 0 bases, there was a span of 12 bases. Germline values: CDR1 MGHDK, CDR2 SYGVNS. The chain's CDR3 is CASRGDNPSGANVLTF. The CDR3, as DNA: TGTGCCAGCAGGGGGGACAACCCCTCTGGGGCCAACGTCCTGACTTTC.

In its sample, this clonotype was seen many times. This chain joins TRBV7-9 and TRBJ2-1, with D possibly being TRBD1 (6 bases). Trimming pared 4 bases from V and 5 bases from J, leaving 12 bases between. Germline-derived CDR1 and CDR2 are SEHNR and FQNEAQ (reference sequence). The CDR3 is 14 residues long. Written as DNA, the CDR3 is TGTGCCAGCAGCTCCCCCGACAGGAACAATGAGCAGTTCTTC. As protein: CASSSPDRNNEQFF.

This clonotype was detected many times. The rearrangement joins TRBV7-8 to TRBJ2-1; 7 nucleotides agree with TRBD2. The CDR3 length is 15 residues. With V trimmed by 3 bases and J by 6 bases, 8 bases remained unmatched. CDR1 SGHVS and CDR2 FQNEAQ come from the germline V gene. The CDR3: CASSFGGSNSNEQFF. CDR3 sequence (DNA): TGTGCCAGCAGCTTCGGCGGGAGTAATAGCAATGAGCAGTTCTTC.

This clonotype came up many times. The chain joins TRBV5-6 to TRBJ1-1; no firm D call. Looked up from germline, CDR1 is SGHDT and CDR2 is YYEEEE. The CDR3 is made up of 14 amino acids. V lost 5 bases to trimming and J lost 5 bases, with 16 bases between them. The CDR3 reads CASSSNPTETEAFF. CDR3 nucleotides: TGTGCCAGCAGTTCAAATCCCACGGAGACTGAAGCTTTCTTT.

This clonotype was counted at least ten times. The rearrangement links TRBV15 to TRBJ1-1; the D gene is possibly TRBD1 (5 bases). This CDR3 is 15 amino acids long. V lost 2 bases to trimming and J lost 1 base, with 11 bases between them. Germline assignment: CDR1 LNHNV and CDR2 YYDKDF (reference sequence). DNA of the CDR3: TGTGCCACCAGCAGAAATTACAGGACGAACACTGAAGCTTTCTTT. Its protein is CATSRNYRTNTEAFF.

This clonotype has more than one count but fewer than ten. The chain couples TRBV29-1 to TRBJ1-3; D is undetermined. The CDR3 loop spans 14 amino acids. The germline V gene has CDR1 SQVTM and CDR2 ANQGSEA. Deletions cut 1 base from V and 4 bases from J, with 11 bases between. DNA for the CDR3: TGCAGCGTTGAAGTTTGGGCGGAGGGAAACACCATATATTTT. This translates into CSVEVWAEGNTIYF.

This clonotype was observed a few times. The CDR3 DNA reads as TGTGCCAGCAGGCGCCTTGGGGACTCCTACTCCTACAATGAGCAGTTCTTC. As protein: CASRRLGDSYSYNEQFF. The chain joins TRBV5-5 to TRBJ2-1; possible D gene TRBD2, 6 bases. CDR3 length equals 17 residues. Trimming shortened V by 5 bases and J by 0 bases, and 18 bases separated the two germline ends. CDR1 SGHKS and CDR2 YYEKEE come from the germline V gene (reference sequence).

The J gene is TRBJ2-3, the V gene TRBV7-6; TRBD1 or TRBD2 may be the D gene (5 bases each). The length of the CDR3 is 14 residues. V lost 2 bases and J lost 5, with 11 bases in between. Germline assignment: CDR1 SGHVS and CDR2 FNYEAQ. The CDR3 sequence is CASSLSTGRDTQYF. The CDR3 region has the DNA TGTGCCAGCAGCTTATCTACGGGGCGAGATACGCAGTATTTT.

The genes are TRBV6-2 or TRBV6-3 and TRBJ2-7; TRBD2 aligns across 9 bases. The junction had 3 bases not matched to a gene; V was cut back by 0 bases and J by 6 bases. This CDR3 has 14 amino acids. From germline, CDR1 is MNHEY and CDR2 SVGEGT. The CDR3 bases are TGTGCCAGCAGTTACTCTGGCGGGAGGGCCGAGCAGTACTTC. As protein: CASSYSGGRAEQYF.

CDR3 sequence reads: CAWSVGGLAEAFF. The CDR3 DNA reads TGTGCCTGGAGTGTTGGTGGGTTGGCTGAAGCTTTCTTT. This sequence joins TRBV30 and TRBJ1-1; D call uncertain. CDR3 length: 13 residues. Trimming shortened V by 0 bases and J by 6 bases, and 11 bases separated the two germline ends. The V gene's germline CDR1 is GTSNPN and CDR2 SVGIG (reference sequence). The whole variable domain, filled in from reference TRBV30 and TRBJ1-1, reads SQTIHQWPATLVQPVGSPLSLECTVEGTSNPNLYWYRQAAGRGLQLLFYSVGIGQISSEVPQNLSASRPQDRQFILSSKKLLLSDSGFYLCAWSVGGLAEAFFGQGTRLTVV.

There are a few counts of this clonotype. The chain carries TRBV4-3 and TRBJ2-5; D tentatively reads TRBD1 or TRBD2 (5 bases each). Germline V lookup: CDR1 LGHNA, CDR2 YSLEER. The CDR3 length is 15 residues. Trimming cost V 4 bases and J 5 bases, with 17 bases left between them. The CDR3 is CASSLRDAAGETQYF. CDR3 nucleotide sequence: TGCGCCAGCAGCCTTCGGGACGCGGCCGGGGAGACCCAGTACTTC.

In its sample, this clonotype was seen many times. CDR3 nucleotide sequence: TGTGCCATCAGTGAGTCCGGAGGTCCCAACACTGAAGCTTTCTTT. Encoded protein: CAISESGGPNTEAFF. This sequence joins TRBV10-3 and TRBJ1-1; no firm D call. The CDR3 has 15 residues. Per the germline V gene, CDR1 is ENHRY and CDR2 is SYGVKD. V dropped 0 bases and J dropped 2 bases, with 10 bases sitting between them.

This chain uses TRBV25-1 with TRBJ1-6; D remains ambiguous. Germline CDR1 MGHDK, CDR2 SYGVNS. CDR3 size: 15 residues. Trimming shortened V by 2 bases and J by 5 bases, and 10 bases separated the two germline ends. This chain's CDR3 is CASSEPGRNNSPLHF. The CDR3 DNA reads TGTGCCAGCAGTGAACCGGGTCGGAATAATTCACCCCTCCACTTT.

Ten or more counts support this clonotype. The rearrangement uses TRBV5-1 and TRBJ2-7; no firm D call. CDR3 length: 13 residues. Germline V gene sequence: CDR1 SGHRS, CDR2 YFSETQ. V dropped 4 bases and J dropped 6 bases, with 14 bases sitting between them. CDR3 in DNA: TGCGCCAGCAGCGAGCCCGGGTACGGCGAGCAGTACTTC. Translated, it gives CASSEPGYGEQYF.

The V and J genes are TRBV28 and TRBJ2-5; 10 positions agree with TRBD1. This CDR3 region has 16 residues. With V trimmed by 6 bases and J by 4 bases, 11 bases remained unmatched. Germline V gene data show CDR1 as MDHEN and CDR2 as SYDVKM. The CDR3 nucleotides read TGTGCCAGCAGCCAGACAGGGGGCGCGGATAGAGAGACCCAGTACTTC. This codes for CASSQTGGADRETQYF. Variable domain in full (rest from reference TRBV28 and TRBJ2-5): DVKVTQSSRYLVKRTGEKVFLECVQDMDHENMFWYRQDPGLGLRLIYFSYDVKMKEKGDIPEGYSVSREKKERFSLILESASTNQTSMYLCASSQTGGADRETQYFGPGTRLLVL.

With regard to this clonotype: One end of the junction is discordant with germline, which a read error may explain. The chain uses TRBV12-3 or TRBV12-4 and TRBJ2-1; D could derive from TRBD1 or TRBD2 (7 bases each). This CDR3 region has 14 residues. This chain's CDR3 is CPSRGGTAYNEQFF. DNA of the CDR3: TGTCCCAGCAGGGGGGGGACTGCCTACAATGAGCAGTTCTTC.

The chain links TRBV7-2 to TRBJ2-5, with no clear D. CDR3 length: 13 residues. Germline CDR1 is SGHTA and CDR2 is FQGNSA. V lost 6 bases and J lost 5, with 13 bases in between. The CDR3 sequence: CASRALGGETQYF. CDR3 nucleotide sequence: TGTGCCAGCAGAGCCCTGGGTGGGGAGACCCAGTACTTC.

This clonotype was picked up a small number of times. The V and J genes are TRBV27 and TRBJ2-3; 9 nucleotides agree with TRBD2. V lost 7 bases and J lost 0; bases outside the gene matches: 11. Germline CDR1 reads MNHEY; CDR2 reads SMNVEV (reference sequence). The CDR3 runs to 17 residues. The CDR3 DNA reads as TGTGCCAGCACCATCCTCGGAGGACTAGCGAGCACAGATACGCAGTATTTT. This sequence encodes CASTILGGLASTDTQYF.

This clonotype was recorded many times. The chain combines TRBV5-1 with TRBJ2-5; 7 positions agree with TRBD1. The CDR3 runs to 15 residues. Per germline, CDR1 SGHRS and CDR2 YFSETQ. J lost 4 bases, V lost 0 bases, and 6 bases had no gene match. The CDR3 here is CASSLGDRERETQYF. DNA for the CDR3: TGCGCCAGCAGCTTGGGCGACAGGGAGAGAGAGACCCAGTACTTC.

The chain is built from TRBV10-3 and TRBJ2-2; possibly TRBD1 for D (6 bases). Trimming removed 7 bases from V and 1 base from J, with 16 bases in between. The CDR3 runs to 16 residues. CDR1 and CDR2 (germline): ENHRY, SYGVKD. Written as DNA, the CDR3 is TGTGCCATCAATAGCGATTCGGACAGGAACACCGGGGAGCTGTTTTTT. This sequence encodes CAINSDSDRNTGELFF.

This clonotype was detected only a few times. The chain employs TRBV27 and TRBJ2-3, with D unresolved. V lost 5 bases and J 1 base, leaving 13 bases between the germline ends. CDR1 MNHEY and CDR2 SMNVEV come from the germline V gene (reference sequence). The CDR3 is 15 amino acids. CDR3 sequence: CASSQTRIRTDTQYF. The CDR3 DNA sequence: TGTGCCAGCAGTCAGACTCGTATACGCACAGATACGCAGTATTTT.

The rearrangement uses TRBV29-1 and TRBJ2-1, with D perhaps matching TRBD1 (6 bases). Germline V gives CDR1 SQVTM, CDR2 ANQGSEA. The CDR3 is 14 residues long. Trimming removed 6 bases at V and 0 bases at J, with 12 bases between. The CDR3 spells CSVVTGTSYNEQFF. CDR3 in DNA: TGCAGCGTCGTTACAGGGACCTCCTACAATGAGCAGTTCTTC.

The chain employs TRBV12-3 or TRBV12-4 and TRBJ2-3, with no clear D. This CDR3 is built from 15 residues. Trimming took 1 base from V and 0 from J, leaving 8 bases between them. This CDR3 reads CASSLGLHSTDTQYF. The CDR3 DNA reads TGTGCCAGCAGTTTAGGTCTCCACAGCACAGATACGCAGTATTTT.

V is TRBV7-3 and J is TRBJ2-3; possible D gene TRBD2, 7 bases. With 5 bases removed from V and 3 bases from J, the gap between germline ends came to 18 bases. Germline CDR1 and CDR2: SGHTA and FQGTGA. CDR3 size: 16 residues. This CDR3 reads CASSLTWRGLTDTQYF. DNA for the CDR3: TGTGCCAGCAGCCTTACTTGGCGGGGGCTAACAGATACGCAGTATTTT.

The chain has TRBV28 and TRBJ2-2; tentative D call: TRBD1 (5 bases). The CDR3 is made up of 15 amino acids. V dropped 6 bases and J dropped 5 bases, with 16 bases sitting between them. Germline CDR1 reads MDHEN; CDR2 reads SYDVKM. The CDR3 DNA follows: TGTGCCAGCAGCTTCAGACAGATCTTAACCGGGGAGCTGTTTTTT. It yields the protein CASSFRQILTGELFF.